The clone carrying this T cell receptor (beta chain) was detected only a few times. The antigen remains unidentified. A process of 5'RACE template switching, which added a universal primer site and UMIs, was used to make TCR cDNA. Via MiXCR, TCRdb re-called the 5' RACE reads, giving one row per CDR3 protein. The sample lists over 300,000 distinct CDR3 sequences; 4.1% were seen once. The germline V gene has CDR1 SQVTM and CDR2 ANQGSEA. V trimming: 6 bases; J trimming: 5 bases; junction bases outside the gene matches: 9. The CDR3 is 14 amino acids. The sample belongs to a study of T cells after yellow fever vaccination. Study information: With SMART-Seq v4 Ultra Low Input, the fractions containing low cell numbers were prepared. The study, taken as a whole, reports: The study found a weaker secondary response that peaked faster, day 5 versus 15. Booster samples showed a return of most primary-vaccination clones (roughly 96% CD4, approximately 90% CD8).

The receptor comes from a man younger than 35 who received the YFV17D yellow fever vaccine. V and J are TRBV29-1 and TRBJ2-4, with 8 nucleotides matching TRBD1. This specimen was PBMCs, taken 5 days after the yellow fever booster vaccination. The CDR3 loop is CSVAPTGVENIQYF. The DNA for the CDR3 is TGCAGCGTAGCCCCGACAGGGGTCGAAAACATTCAGTACTTC.